A selection of T cell receptor beta chains follows, all from one sample in a study of blood T cell repertoires in COVID-19. Profiling relied on immunoSEQ multiplex PCR, and the TCRdb table lists in-frame clones only, not all of them. The repertoire includes about 310,000 clones, approximately 86% of them detected once, and 8.5% to 10% sits in the top ten. Sequencing was carried out using PBMCs or T cells enriched from blood (not recorded which). Source of these receptors: a young woman who had recovered from COVID-19. Both conserved end residues are part of each CDR3. A D gene is named only where the DNA matches it firmly.

D	V	J	CDR3	DNA
-	TRBV4-2	TRBJ2-2	CASSPGSSQNTGELFF	TGTGCCAGCAGCCCAGGTTCGAGCCAAAACACCGGGGAGCTGTTTTTT
-	TRBV5-1	TRBJ2-5	CASRRLETQYF	TGCGCCAGCAGGAGACTAGAGACCCAGTACTTC
-	TRBV28	TRBJ1-2	CASRDRSNYGYTF	TGTGCCAGCAGAGACAGGTCTAACTATGGCTACACCTTC
TRBD1	TRBV7-6	TRBJ1-4	CASSHRDRALGEKLFF	TGTGCCAGCAGCCACCGGGACAGGGCTTTGGGTGAAAAACTGTTTTTT
-	TRBV6-6	TRBJ2-1	CASILGPGNSYNEQFF	TGTGCCAGCATCCTAGGGCCGGGGAATTCCTACAATGAGCAGTTCTTC
-	TRBV2	TRBJ1-2	CASSLDRNGGYTF	TGTGCCAGCAGTCTCGACAGGAACGGTGGCTACACCTTC
TRBD1	TRBV28	TRBJ2-7	CASSFRTGGADVYEQYF	TGTGCCAGCAGCTTCAGGACAGGGGGTGCCGATGTCTACGAGCAGTACTTC
TRBD2	TRBV5-1	TRBJ2-3	CASKLAGGWDTQYF	TGCGCCAGTAAACTAGCGGGAGGTTGGGATACGCAGTATTTT
-	TRBV16	TRBJ2-7	CASSNFRDWSYEQYF	TGTGCCAGCAGCAATTTCAGGGATTGGTCCTACGAGCAGTACTTC
TRBD2	TRBV5-1	TRBJ2-5	CASSSSGGRNMLWETQYF	TGCGCCAGCAGCTCCAGCGGGGGCCGAAACATGTTATGGGAGACCCAGTACTTC
TRBD1	TRBV28	TRBJ1-5	CASSLQGAHGNQPQHF	TGTGCCAGCAGTTTACAGGGGGCGCATGGCAATCAGCCCCAGCATTTT
TRBD2	TRBV18	TRBJ2-1	CASSPPGTSNEQFF	TGTGCCAGCTCACCGCCCGGGACTAGCAATGAGCAGTTCTTC
TRBD1	TRBV3-1/TRBV3-2	TRBJ1-6	CASSQSDREGSPLHF	TGTGCCAGCAGCCAAAGTGACAGGGAAGGTTCACCCCTCCACTTT
-	TRBV5-6	TRBJ1-1	CASSWTDTLNTEAFF	TGTGCCAGCAGCTGGACGGACACGCTGAACACTGAAGCTTTCTTT
-	TRBV6-5	TRBJ2-7	CASSYPGHYEQYF	TGTGCCAGCAGTTACCCTGGACACTACGAGCAGTACTTC